The 14 T cell receptor beta chains given below trace back to one sample, sequenced in a study of sequential checkpoint blockade in melanoma. Described treatment: randomized to nivolumab then ipilimumab (arm A) or the reverse (arm B). TCRdb's table, derived via immunoSEQ multiplex PCR, lists solely in-frame clones and lacks some. This sample yields 15,000 to 20,000 clones, of which roughly three quarters are seen a single time; roughly 10% belongs to the top ten. The sequenced sample was CD8+ T cells sorted from blood (inferred from file names), obtained from a patient given nivolumab and ipilimumab in sequence. The receptors were gathered from a human donor with melanoma.

In its sample, this clone was seen a few times. This chain connects TRBV7-9 to TRBJ1-2; D gene ambiguous. CDR3 size: 14 residues. Trimming shortened V by 0 bases and J by 3 bases, and 8 bases separated the two germline ends. The germline V gene has CDR1 SEHNR and CDR2 FQNEAQ (reference sequence). CDR3 coding DNA: TGTGCCAGCAGCTTAGCCGGGGAGCACTATGGCTACACCTTC. Residues: CASSLAGEHYGYTF.

The chain employs TRBV27 and TRBJ1-1, with D unresolved. Trimming took off 2 bases at V and 3 bases at J, with 10 bases between the two ends. Germline V gene sequence: CDR1 MNHEY, CDR2 SMNVEV (reference sequence). CDR3 length: 14 amino acids. The CDR3 spells CASSLRDSYTEAFF. The CDR3 bases are TGTGCCAGCAGTTTACGCGATAGTTACACTGAAGCTTTCTTT.

The gene calls are TRBV4-3 and TRBJ2-7; TRBD1 matches 7 bases. The V gene end was trimmed by 0 bases and the J gene end by 2 bases; junction bases not matched to a gene: 1. Germline CDR1 LGHNA, CDR2 YSLEER. CDR3 length: 14 residues. CDR3 nucleotides: TGCGCCAGCAGCCAAGAGCAGGGGGCCTACGAGCAGTACTTC. Translated: CASSQEQGAYEQYF.

This chain links TRBV28 with TRBJ2-7; 12 bases fit TRBD2. Germline CDR1 MDHEN, CDR2 SYDVKM. V trimming: 1 base; J trimming: 1 base; junction bases outside the gene matches: 2. The CDR3 spans 16 residues. The CDR3 region is CASSLYGTSGSYEQYF. The CDR3 DNA sequence: TGTGCCAGCAGTTTATACGGGACTAGCGGGTCCTACGAGCAGTACTTC.

The CDR3 DNA is TGCAGCGTTGAAACGTCCGACGACAGTGCCTACGAGCAGTACTTC. Encoded protein: CSVETSDDSAYEQYF. This rearrangement joins TRBV29-1 to TRBJ2-7; possibly TRBD1 for D (5 bases). The CDR3 covers 15 residues. Per germline, CDR1 SQVTM and CDR2 ANQGSEA. Trimming shortened V by 2 bases and J by 2 bases, and 16 bases separated the two germline ends.

V gene TRBV19 combines with J gene TRBJ2-7; TRBD1 matches at 8 bases. CDR1 and CDR2 (germline): LNHDA, SQIVND (reference sequence). CDR3 length: 14 amino acids. After removal of 5 bases from V and 4 bases from J, the junction contained 7 bases not matched to a gene. DNA for the CDR3: TGTGCCAGTAGTCCCGCAGGGGGCGAGTACGAGCAGTACTTC. This codes for CASSPAGGEYEQYF.

The chain joins TRBV27 to TRBJ1-3; the D gene is possibly TRBD1 (5 bases). Germline CDR1 and CDR2: MNHEY and SMNVEV (reference sequence). CDR3 length: 14 amino acids. V was cut by 5 bases and J by 3 bases, with 11 bases left in between. CDR3 sequence (DNA): TGTGCCAGCAGTCTTACAGGCTTTGGAAACACCATATATTTT. This encodes CASSLTGFGNTIYF.

This clone appeared a single time. The V gene is TRBV6-5, the J gene TRBJ2-7; TRBD2 matches at 9 bases. The V gene end was trimmed by 7 bases and the J gene end by 7 bases; junction bases not matched to a gene: 8. The CDR3 length is 13 residues. Germline V gene lookup returns CDR1 MNHEY and CDR2 SVGAGI. CDR3 in amino acids: CASTLSGRGEQYF. CDR3 sequence (DNA): TGTGCCAGCACCCTTAGCGGGAGAGGGGAGCAGTACTTC.

The V gene is TRBV5-6, the J gene TRBJ2-7; 11 bases fit TRBD2. The CDR3 covers 14 residues. Trimming removed 2 bases from V and 4 bases from J; junction bases left unmatched: 2. CDR1 SGHDT and CDR2 YYEEEE come from the germline V gene. The CDR3 region has the DNA TGTGCCAGCAGCTTTGGGACTAGCGGTTACGAGCAGTACTTC. Protein: CASSFGTSGYEQYF.

The genes are TRBV4-1 and TRBJ1-2, with a tentative D call TRBD1 (5 bases). The V end lost 0 bases, the J end lost 3 bases, and 11 bases lay between the germline ends. CDR3 length equals 15 residues. Looked up from germline, CDR1 is MGHRA and CDR2 is YSYEKL. CDR3 residues: CASSQDPETDYGYTF. DNA for the CDR3: TGCGCCAGCAGCCAAGATCCTGAGACAGACTATGGCTACACCTTC.

The CDR3 DNA reads TGCGCCAGCAGACCCGAGGGGGGGGTGAATCAGCCCCAGCATTTT. It translates to CASRPEGGVNQPQHF. The J gene is TRBJ1-5, the V gene TRBV4-1, with a possible D match to TRBD1 (6 bases). The CDR3 consists of 15 residues. Germline CDR1 and CDR2: MGHRA and YSYEKL. The V gene lost 6 bases and the J gene lost 4 bases, with 16 bases spanning the gap.

This rearrangement joins TRBV9 to TRBJ2-7, with TRBD2 as a possible D gene (7 bases). In germline, CDR1 is SGDLS, CDR2 YYNGEE. V dropped 4 bases and J dropped 1 base, with 15 bases sitting between them. CDR3 size: 15 residues. The CDR3 here is CASSPSGTSSYEQYF. In DNA, the CDR3 is TGTGCCAGCAGCCCAAGCGGGACAAGTTCCTACGAGCAGTACTTC.

Turning to this clone: The junction departs from germline at one end; a sequencing error may be responsible. This same CDR3 is encoded by further DNA sequences in the sample. V usage is TRBV27 and J usage is TRBJ1-1; D is ambiguous. Germline V gives CDR1 MNHEY, CDR2 SMNVEV (reference sequence). The CDR3 has 14 residues. The DNA for the CDR3 is TGTGCCAGCAGTTTATCGCGGGGTGTATCTGAAGCCTTCTTT. Protein: CASSLSRGVSEAFF.

The chain is built from TRBV30 and TRBJ1-2; D is unclear. Per the germline V gene, CDR1 is GTSNPN and CDR2 is SVGIG (reference sequence). CDR3 length: 17 amino acids. The V end was cut by 0 bases, the J end by 2 bases, with 19 bases between. CDR3 protein: CAWSVEVSELVNYGYTF. The CDR3 DNA reads as TGTGCCTGGAGTGTAGAGGTCAGTGAATTGGTGAACTATGGCTACACCTTC.